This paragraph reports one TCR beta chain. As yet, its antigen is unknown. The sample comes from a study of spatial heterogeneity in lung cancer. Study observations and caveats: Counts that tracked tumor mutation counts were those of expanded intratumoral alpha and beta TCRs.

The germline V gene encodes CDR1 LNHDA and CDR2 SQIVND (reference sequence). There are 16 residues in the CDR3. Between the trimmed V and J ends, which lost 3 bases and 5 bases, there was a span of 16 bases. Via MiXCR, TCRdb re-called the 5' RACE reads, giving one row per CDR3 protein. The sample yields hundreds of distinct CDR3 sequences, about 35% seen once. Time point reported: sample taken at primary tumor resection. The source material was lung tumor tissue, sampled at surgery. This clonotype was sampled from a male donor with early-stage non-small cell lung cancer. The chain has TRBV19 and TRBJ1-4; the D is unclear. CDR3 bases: TGTGCCAGTAGTATTCTGTACAGAGGGAACAATGAAAAACTGTTTTTT. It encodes CASSILYRGNNEKLFF.